These 30 T cell receptor beta chains originate from one sample sequenced in a study of molecular identifiers for immune sequencing clone quantification. TCRdb recomputed calls from the PCR reads with MiXCR, one row per CDR3 protein. Among 70,000 to 95,000 distinct CDR3 sequences listed, around a fifth were seen once. The sample consisted of naive CD8+ T cells from blood, with Jurkat cell RNA spiked in. Subset here: FACS-sorted CD8+CD4-CCR7+CD45RA+ naive T cells. These receptors all come from a human donor in good health. Some libraries in this study had Jurkat cell RNA spiked in.

Ten or more counts support this clonotype. This rearrangement joins TRBV20-1 to TRBJ2-3; TRBD2 matches 11 bases. V lost 4 bases and J lost 6; bases outside the gene matches: 9. The V gene's germline CDR1 is DFQATT and CDR2 SNEGSKA (reference sequence). The CDR3 runs to 15 residues. CDR3 DNA sequence: TGCAGTGCTACTGCCCTTAGCGGGGGGGCCGATACGCAGTATTTT. Protein product: CSATALSGGADTQYF.

This clonotype has a single count. This chain links TRBV19 with TRBJ2-7; 10 nucleotides align to TRBD1. This CDR3 is 15 amino acids long. Trimming removed 4 bases from V and 1 base from J; junction bases left unmatched: 4. From germline, CDR1 is LNHDA and CDR2 SQIVND (reference sequence). The DNA for the CDR3 is TGTGCCAGTAGTACCGGGACAGGGGTTTCCTACGAGCAGTACTTC. Encoded protein: CASSTGTGVSYEQYF.

Note on this clonotype: A single base separates this from a much larger clone, so it may be a read error. V gene TRBV2 combines with J gene TRBJ2-7; maybe TRBD1 (5 bases). CDR1 and CDR2 (germline): SNHLY, FYNNEI. The CDR3 is made up of 19 amino acids. CDR3 bases: TGTGCCGGCAGTGCCGCCCTACCGAAATGGGCCAGAAAGGGGTACGAGCAGTACTTC. Protein: CAGSAALPKWARKGYEQYF.

This clonotype was detected many times. The chain recombines TRBV20-1 with TRBJ2-1; 7 bases align to TRBD1. Germline V gene data show CDR1 as DFQATT and CDR2 as SNEGSKA (reference sequence). The J segment lost 1 base and the V segment lost 0 bases, leaving 3 bases of the junction unmatched. The CDR3 is made up of 15 amino acids. CDR3 residues: CSAREPGQSYNEQFF. The CDR3 DNA follows: TGCAGTGCTAGAGAACCGGGACAGTCCTACAATGAGCAGTTCTTC.

Many counts were recorded for this clonotype. This sequence joins TRBV6-2 or TRBV6-3 and TRBJ2-7; D not resolved. Germline CDR1 reads MNHEY; CDR2 reads SVGEGT. With 0 bases removed from V and 3 bases from J, the gap between germline ends came to 3 bases. The CDR3 consists of 12 residues. The CDR3 DNA reads TGTGCCAGCAGTTACTCTTACTACGAGCAGTACTTC. It specifies CASSYSYYEQYF.

This clonotype was observed at least ten times. The chain carries TRBV4-1 and TRBJ1-5; the D gene is possibly TRBD1 (6 bases). The CDR3 runs 13 residues. Trimming took off 4 bases at V and 7 bases at J, with 11 bases between the two ends. The germline V gene encodes CDR1 MGHRA and CDR2 YSYEKL. CDR3 nucleotide sequence: TGCGCCAGCAGCCCTGAAGGGGGACAGCCCCAGCATTTT. Encoded protein: CASSPEGGQPQHF.

Regarding this clonotype: A read error may account for a junction end that differs from germline. J is TRBJ1-1 and V is TRBV6-5; D gene uncertain. Looked up from germline, CDR1 is MNHEY and CDR2 is SVGAGI. This CDR3 has 17 residues. CDR3 residues: CAGSYSLTPSSRTEAFF. CDR3 bases: TGTGCCGGCAGTTACTCGTTAACTCCATCGAGTAGGACTGAAGCTTTCTTT.

This clonotype was found many times. The V call is TRBV4-1, the J call TRBJ1-4, with a possible D match to TRBD1 (6 bases). Germline lookup yields CDR1 MGHRA and CDR2 YSYEKL. The CDR3 runs 18 residues. Trimming shortened V by 4 bases and J by 0 bases, and 18 bases separated the two germline ends. CDR3 bases: TGCGCCAGCAGCCCGCTAAGGACAGAACTAGCAACTAATGAAAAACTGTTTTTT. Translation gives CASSPLRTELATNEKLFF.

This clonotype was seen repeatedly, ten times or more. The CDR3 protein is CASSPRTVMNTEAFF. CDR3 DNA: TGTGCCAGCAGTCCCCGGACAGTCATGAACACTGAAGCTTTCTTT. V usage is TRBV12-3 or TRBV12-4 and J usage is TRBJ1-1; the D gene is possibly TRBD1 (6 bases). With 5 bases removed from V and 0 bases from J, the gap between germline ends came to 13 bases. This CDR3 comprises 15 residues.

This clonotype was counted at least ten times. The CDR3 spells CASSQDQGSGEKLFF. The CDR3 nucleotides are TGCGCCAGCAGCCAAGATCAGGGATCGGGTGAAAAACTGTTTTTT. This chain uses TRBV4-3 with TRBJ1-4; D perhaps matches TRBD1 (5 bases). The V gene's germline CDR1 is LGHNA and CDR2 YSLEER. Trimming took off 0 bases at V and 7 bases at J, with 12 bases between the two ends. There are 15 residues in the CDR3.

This clonotype was counted at least ten times. V is TRBV9 and J is TRBJ2-2; D unresolved. CDR3 length equals 14 residues. V was cut by 0 bases and J by 5 bases, with 8 bases left in between. Germline CDR1 is SGDLS and CDR2 is YYNGEE. The CDR3 sequence: CASSVVGWTGELFF. The CDR3, as DNA: TGTGCCAGCAGCGTAGTCGGGTGGACCGGGGAGCTGTTTTTT. Drawing the rest from reference TRBV9 and TRBJ2-2, the complete variable domain is DSGVTQTPKHLITATGQRVTLRCSPRSGDLSVYWYQQSLDQGLQFLIQYYNGEERAKGNILERFSAQQFPDLHSELNLSSLELGDSALYFCASSVVGWTGELFFGEGSRLTVL.

This clonotype occurred many times. The chain carries TRBV20-1 and TRBJ2-7; no clear D. V lost 0 bases, J lost 0 bases, and 12 bases lay in between. There are 15 residues in the CDR3. CDR1 and CDR2 from the germline V gene are DFQATT and SNEGSKA (reference sequence). CDR3 sequence reads: CSARDFGRSSYEQYF. In DNA form, the CDR3 reads TGCAGTGCTAGAGATTTTGGACGGAGCTCCTACGAGCAGTACTTC.

V is TRBV15 and J is TRBJ2-1; maybe TRBD1 (6 bases). Per germline, CDR1 LNHNV and CDR2 YYDKDF (reference sequence). This CDR3 comprises 14 residues. V gave up 4 bases and J gave up 3 bases, with 10 bases separating them. CDR3 amino acids: CATSTWTVYNEQFF. The CDR3 DNA follows: TGTGCCACCAGCACGTGGACAGTCTACAATGAGCAGTTCTTC.

This clonotype was counted ten times or more. In DNA form, the CDR3 reads TGTGCCAGTAGCGAAATATTTATAGGTCGGGCTGGCCAGCCCCAGCATTTT. As protein: CASSEIFIGRAGQPQHF. The chain couples TRBV19 to TRBJ1-5; D gene unclear. Germline CDR1 reads LNHDA; CDR2 reads SQIVND (reference sequence). V lost 6 bases and J lost 7, with 25 bases in between. This CDR3 is built from 17 residues.

Concerning this clonotype itself: An end of the junction differs from the germline gene, which may be a read error. The chain has TRBV7-9 and TRBJ1-4, with D unclear. The CDR3 sequence is 12 residues long. The germline gives CDR1 SEHNR, CDR2 FQNEAQ (reference sequence). In DNA, the CDR3 is TGTGCCAGCGGCTTAGATATCGAAAAACTGTTTTTT. Translating it yields CASGLDIEKLFF. Variable domain in full (rest from reference TRBV7-9 and TRBJ1-4): DTGVSQNPRHKITKRGQNVTFRCDPISEHNRLYWYRQTLGQGPEFLTYFQNEAQLEKSRLLSDRFSAERPKGSFSTLEIQRTEQGDSAMYLCASGLDIEKLFFGSGTQLSVL.

This clonotype was counted many times. The chain has TRBV6-1 and TRBJ2-7; 8 bases line up with TRBD1. CDR3 size: 17 residues. Germline values: CDR1 MNHNS, CDR2 SASEGT. The ends lost 0 bases at V and 4 bases at J; junction bases unmatched: 11. The chain's CDR3 is CASSEAFAGGVGYEQYF. In DNA form, the CDR3 reads TGTGCCAGCAGTGAAGCGTTTGCAGGGGGCGTGGGATACGAGCAGTACTTC.

This clonotype was recorded many times. V and J are TRBV4-3 and TRBJ1-5; TRBD1 agrees at 7 bases. The germline V gene encodes CDR1 LGHNA and CDR2 YSLEER. V was pared by 0 bases and J by 2 bases, with 16 bases of the junction left unmatched. The length of the CDR3 is 20 residues. This CDR3 is CASSQDRSTGFTVGNQPQHF. As DNA, the CDR3 is TGCGCCAGCAGCCAAGACCGGTCGACAGGGTTTACGGTCGGCAATCAGCCCCAGCATTTT.

At least ten counts were recorded for this clonotype. The rearrangement uses TRBV27 and TRBJ2-7; D unclear. Germline assignment: CDR1 MNHEY and CDR2 SMNVEV (reference sequence). Trimming stripped 2 bases from V and 2 bases from J, with 13 bases between. There are 15 residues in the CDR3. The CDR3 DNA follows: TGTGCCAGCAGTTTAGGCCTAGGGTACACCTACGAGCAGTACTTC. It specifies CASSLGLGYTYEQYF.

This clonotype appeared many times. The genes are TRBV3-1 and TRBJ2-2, with TRBD2 matching 10 bases. The CDR3 runs to 18 residues. V shed 4 bases and J 6 bases; nucleotides not matched to a gene: 14. Germline CDR1 LGHDT, CDR2 YNNKEL (reference sequence). CDR3 protein: CASSLEIASGGRAGELFF. Written as DNA, the CDR3 is TGTGCCAGCAGCCTCGAAATTGCTAGCGGGGGCCGGGCCGGGGAGCTGTTTTTT. Filled out from reference TRBV3-1 and TRBJ2-2, the complete variable domain reads DTAVSQTPKYLVTQMGNDKSIKCEQNLGHDTMYWYKQDSKKFLKIMFSYNNKELIINETVPNRFSPKSPDKAHLNLHINSLELGDSAVYFCASSLEIASGGRAGELFFGEGSRLTVL.

In this sample, this clonotype turned up many times. V is TRBV30 and J is TRBJ2-7, with 9 positions matching TRBD2. Germline trimming cut 4 bases from V and 3 bases from J; bases unmatched to any gene: 1. The CDR3 contains 12 residues. Per the germline V gene, CDR1 is GTSNPN and CDR2 is SVGIG (reference sequence). The CDR3 bases are TGTGCCTGGAATAGCGGGGGCTACGAGCAGTACTTC. This gives the protein CAWNSGGYEQYF.

Comment on this clonotype: Germline and junction disagree at one end, which may indicate a read error. The V and J genes are TRBV29-1 and TRBJ2-6; D is perhaps TRBD1 (5 bases). CDR3 size: 15 residues. Germline V gives CDR1 SQVTM, CDR2 ANQGSEA. CDR3 coding DNA: TGCAGCGTTCCGGCCACAACGACTGGGGCCGACGTCCTGACTTTC. Protein product: CSVPATTTGADVLTF. The full variable domain, rest sourced from reference TRBV29-1 and TRBJ2-6, is SAVISQKPSRDICQRGTSLTIQCQVDSQVTMMFWYRQQPGQSLTLIATANQGSEATYESGFVIDKFPISRPNLTFSTLTVSNMSPEDSSIYLCSVPATTTGADVLTFGAGSRLTVL.

In the case of this clonotype: Germline is not matched at one junction end, which may reflect a read error. The chain carries TRBV27 and TRBJ2-2; D gene unclear. Germline V gene lookup returns CDR1 MNHEY and CDR2 SMNVEV (reference sequence). The CDR3 runs to 11 residues. DNA of the CDR3: TGTGCCGGCAGTTTTACTGGGGAGCTGTTTTTT. This codes for CAGSFTGELFF.

At least ten counts were recorded for this clonotype. The V and J genes are TRBV5-6 and TRBJ2-3; D call uncertain. V was cut by 1 base and J by 0 bases, with 9 bases left in between. The CDR3 covers 15 residues. The germline CDR1 and CDR2 sequences are SGHDT and YYEEEE. The CDR3 protein is CASSLRRVSTDTQYF. The CDR3 nucleotides are TGTGCCAGCAGCTTGCGTAGGGTCAGCACAGATACGCAGTATTTT.

This clonotype was counted ten times or more. V is TRBV6-2 or TRBV6-3 and J is TRBJ2-5, with 7 nucleotides matching TRBD2. Unmatched junction bases numbered 6, after V lost 3 bases and J lost 2 bases. This CDR3 contains 15 residues. Germline V gene sequence: CDR1 MNHEY, CDR2 SVGEGT. For the CDR3, the DNA is TGTGCCAGCAGTTATTGGGCGGGAGAACAAGAGACCCAGTACTTC. This gives the protein CASSYWAGEQETQYF.

The sample holds many counts of this clonotype. This rearrangement joins TRBV9 to TRBJ2-3, with unresolved D. This CDR3 region has 14 residues. V was trimmed by 0 bases and J by 7 bases, leaving 12 bases between them. Germline CDR1 is SGDLS and CDR2 is YYNGEE. Here the CDR3 reads CASSVEAFSYTQYF. The DNA for the CDR3 is TGTGCCAGCAGCGTAGAGGCATTTTCGTATACGCAGTATTTT.

This clonotype was counted many times. This chain uses TRBV20-1 with TRBJ2-7; no clear D gene. The germline CDR1 and CDR2 sequences are DFQATT and SNEGSKA (reference sequence). The CDR3 runs 13 residues. Trimming shortened V by 8 bases and J by 1 base, and 15 bases separated the two germline ends. This CDR3 reads CSTQENLSYEQYF. CDR3 sequence (DNA): TGCAGTACGCAAGAGAACCTATCCTACGAGCAGTACTTC.

This clonotype has only a few counts. This may stem from a read error, because a much larger clone lies one nucleotide away. The conserved phenylalanine or tryptophan is not found at the CDR3 terminus, so this likely reflects a read error. This chain connects TRBV18 to TRBJ1-1; unclear D gene. CDR1 and CDR2 (germline): KGHSH, LQKENI. Trimming shortened V by 6 bases and J by 6 bases, and 14 bases separated the two germline ends. The CDR3 has 13 amino acids. The CDR3 protein is CASSLGKTSEAFS. The CDR3 DNA reads TGTGCCAGCTCCCTGGGGAAGACCTCTGAAGCTTTCTCT.

This clonotype was observed at least ten times. V usage is TRBV7-9 and J usage is TRBJ2-7; maybe TRBD1 (6 bases). Trimming took 1 base from V and 3 from J, leaving 13 bases between them. The CDR3 spans 15 residues. The germline CDR1 and CDR2 sequences are SEHNR and FQNEAQ (reference sequence). The CDR3 sequence is CASSLEGGNVYEQYF. In DNA form, the CDR3 reads TGTGCCAGCAGCTTAGAAGGGGGAAACGTCTACGAGCAGTACTTC.

This clonotype was observed a handful of times. Since a much larger clone is just one base distant, this may be a read error. The CDR3 here is CASSLTGGPLNTEAFF. CDR3 DNA: TGTGCCAGCAGCCTGACAGGGGGCCCCCTGAACACTGAAGCTTTCTTT. This chain uses TRBV6-6 with TRBJ1-1; 10 bases align to TRBD1. From germline, CDR1 is MNHNY and CDR2 SVGAGI (reference sequence). V shed 6 bases and J 0 bases; nucleotides not matched to a gene: 7. The CDR3 spans 16 residues.

This clonotype appeared a few times. Possible read error: a much larger clone is one base away. The chain couples TRBV20-1 to TRBJ1-5; the D is unclear. The length of the CDR3 is 15 residues. CDR1 is DFQATT and CDR2 is SNEGSKA in the germline V gene (reference sequence). CDR3 in DNA: TGCAGTGCTGGAGAACGGCGGGATAGCAATCAGCCCCAGCATTTT. Protein product: CSAGERRDSNQPQHF.